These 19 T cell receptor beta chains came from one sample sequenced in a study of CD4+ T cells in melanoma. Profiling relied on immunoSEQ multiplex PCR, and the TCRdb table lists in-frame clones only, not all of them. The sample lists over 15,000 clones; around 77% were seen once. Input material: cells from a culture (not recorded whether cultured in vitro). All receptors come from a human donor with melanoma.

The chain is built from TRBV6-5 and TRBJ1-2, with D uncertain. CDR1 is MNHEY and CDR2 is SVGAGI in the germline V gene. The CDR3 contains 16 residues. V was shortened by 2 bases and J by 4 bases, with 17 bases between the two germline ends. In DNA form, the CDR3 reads TGTGCCAGCAGTTACAAATCATTCAGTAGTAGCTATGGCTACACCTTC. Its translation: CASSYKSFSSSYGYTF.

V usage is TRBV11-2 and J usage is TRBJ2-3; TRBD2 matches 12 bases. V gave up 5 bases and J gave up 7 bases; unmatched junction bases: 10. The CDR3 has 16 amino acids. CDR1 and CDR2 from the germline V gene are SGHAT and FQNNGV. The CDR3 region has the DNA TGTGCCAGCAGCCGGCAGCTAGCGGGGGGGCTATATACGCAGTATTTT. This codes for CASSRQLAGGLYTQYF.

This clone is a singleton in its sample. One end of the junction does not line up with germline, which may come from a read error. The CDR3 coding sequence is TGTGCCAGTAAGCTGTCTAGCAGAGATACGCAGTATTTT. This sequence encodes CASKLSSRDTQYF. The chain is built from TRBV19 and TRBJ2-3, with D perhaps TRBD2 (5 bases). The germline V gene encodes CDR1 LNHDA and CDR2 SQIVND (reference sequence). This CDR3 spans 13 amino acids.

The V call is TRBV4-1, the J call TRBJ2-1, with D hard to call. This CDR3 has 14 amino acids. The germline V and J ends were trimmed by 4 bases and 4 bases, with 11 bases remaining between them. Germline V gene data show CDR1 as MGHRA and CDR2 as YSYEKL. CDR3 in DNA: TGCGCCAGCAGCCCTATCGACGTATACAATGAGCAGTTCTTC. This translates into CASSPIDVYNEQFF.

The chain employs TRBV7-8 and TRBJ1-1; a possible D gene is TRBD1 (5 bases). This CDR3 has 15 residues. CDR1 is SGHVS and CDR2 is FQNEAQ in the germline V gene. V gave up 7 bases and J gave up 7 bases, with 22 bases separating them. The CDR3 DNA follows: TGTGCCAGCAACAGAGCCGGCGGGGCATACGGTGAAGCTTTCTTT. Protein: CASNRAGGAYGEAFF.

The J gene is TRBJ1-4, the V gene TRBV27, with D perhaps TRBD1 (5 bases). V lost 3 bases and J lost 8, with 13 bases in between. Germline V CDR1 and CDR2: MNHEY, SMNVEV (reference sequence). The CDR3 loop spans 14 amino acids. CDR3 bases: TGTGCCAGCAGTTTTCGGGGGGGGGAAGAAAAACTGTTTTTT. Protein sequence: CASSFRGGEEKLFF.

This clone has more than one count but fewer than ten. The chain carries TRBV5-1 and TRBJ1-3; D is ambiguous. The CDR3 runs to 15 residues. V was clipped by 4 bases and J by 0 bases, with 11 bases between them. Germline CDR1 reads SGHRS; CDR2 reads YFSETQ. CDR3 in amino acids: CASSPGRDSGNTIYF. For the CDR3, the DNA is TGCGCCAGCAGCCCAGGACGTGACTCTGGAAACACCATATATTTT. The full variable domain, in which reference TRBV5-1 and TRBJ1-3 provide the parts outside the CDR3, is KAGVTQTPRYLIKTRGQQVTLSCSPISGHRSVSWYQQTPGQGLQFLFEYFSETQRNKGNFPGRFSGRQFSNSRSEMNVSTLELGDSALYLCASSPGRDSGNTIYFGEGSWLTVV.

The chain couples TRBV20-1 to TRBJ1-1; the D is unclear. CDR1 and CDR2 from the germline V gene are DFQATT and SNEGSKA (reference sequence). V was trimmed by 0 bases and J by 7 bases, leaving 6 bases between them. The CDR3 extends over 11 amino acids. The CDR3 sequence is CSARDHSEAFF. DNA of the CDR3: TGCAGTGCTAGAGATCATAGTGAAGCTTTCTTT.

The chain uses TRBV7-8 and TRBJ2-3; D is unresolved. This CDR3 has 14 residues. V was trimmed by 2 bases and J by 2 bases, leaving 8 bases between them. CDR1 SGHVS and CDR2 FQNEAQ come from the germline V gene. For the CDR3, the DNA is TGTGCCAGCAGCTTACAGGAAGACACAGATACGCAGTATTTT. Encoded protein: CASSLQEDTDTQYF.

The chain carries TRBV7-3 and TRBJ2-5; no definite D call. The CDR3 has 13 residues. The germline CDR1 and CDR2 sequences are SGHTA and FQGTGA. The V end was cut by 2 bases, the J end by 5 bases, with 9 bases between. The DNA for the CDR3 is TGTGCCAGCAGCTTACGGCAAAAGGAGACCCAGTACTTC. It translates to CASSLRQKETQYF. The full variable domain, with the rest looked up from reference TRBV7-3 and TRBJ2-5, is GAGVSQTPSNKVTEKGKYVELRCDPISGHTALYWYRQSLGQGPEFLIYFQGTGAADDSGLPNDRFFAVRPEGSVSTLKIQRTERGDSAVYLCASSLRQKETQYFGPGTRLLVL.

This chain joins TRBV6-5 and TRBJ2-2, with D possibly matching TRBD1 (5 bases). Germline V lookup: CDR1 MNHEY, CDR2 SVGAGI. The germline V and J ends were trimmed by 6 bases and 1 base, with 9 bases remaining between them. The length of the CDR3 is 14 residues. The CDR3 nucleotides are TGTGCCAGCAGGGGCGACAGGAACACCGGGGAGCTGTTTTTT. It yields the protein CASRGDRNTGELFF.

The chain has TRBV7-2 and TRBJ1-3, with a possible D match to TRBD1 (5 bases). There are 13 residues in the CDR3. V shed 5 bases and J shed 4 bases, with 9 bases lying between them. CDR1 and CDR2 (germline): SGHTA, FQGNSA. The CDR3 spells CASSETAGNTIYF. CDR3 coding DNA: TGTGCCAGCAGCGAGACAGCAGGAAACACCATATATTTT.

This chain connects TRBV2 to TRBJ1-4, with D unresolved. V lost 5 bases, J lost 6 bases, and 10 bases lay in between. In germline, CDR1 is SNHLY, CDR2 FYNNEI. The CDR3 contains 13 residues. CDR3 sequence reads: CASSRGPDEKLFF. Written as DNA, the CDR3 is TGTGCCAGCAGTCGCGGACCGGATGAAAAACTGTTTTTT.

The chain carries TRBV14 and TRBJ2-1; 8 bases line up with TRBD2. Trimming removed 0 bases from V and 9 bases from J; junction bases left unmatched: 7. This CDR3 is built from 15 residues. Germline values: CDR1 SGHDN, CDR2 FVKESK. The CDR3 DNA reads TGTGCCAGCAGCCAAGATGGGACTAGTTTCCGTGAGCAGTTCTTC. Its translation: CASSQDGTSFREQFF.

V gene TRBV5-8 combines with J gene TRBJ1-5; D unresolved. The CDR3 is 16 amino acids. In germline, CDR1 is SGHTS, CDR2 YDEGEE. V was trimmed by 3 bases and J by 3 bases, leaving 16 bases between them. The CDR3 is CASSSLTEIFNQPQHF. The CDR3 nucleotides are TGTGCCAGCAGCTCCCTGACCGAGATTTTCAATCAGCCCCAGCATTTT.

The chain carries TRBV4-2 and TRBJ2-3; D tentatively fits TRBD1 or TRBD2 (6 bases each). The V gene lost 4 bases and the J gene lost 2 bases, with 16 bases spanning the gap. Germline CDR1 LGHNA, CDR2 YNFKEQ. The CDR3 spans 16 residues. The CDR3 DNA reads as TGTGCCAGCAGCCGGAGGGGGAAGGCTTACACAGATACGCAGTATTTT. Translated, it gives CASSRRGKAYTDTQYF.

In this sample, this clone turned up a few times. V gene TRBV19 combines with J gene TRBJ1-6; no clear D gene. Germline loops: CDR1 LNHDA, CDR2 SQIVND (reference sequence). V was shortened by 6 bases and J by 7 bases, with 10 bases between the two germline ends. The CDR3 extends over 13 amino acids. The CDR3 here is CASSPRSNSPLHF. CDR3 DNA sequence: TGTGCCAGTAGCCCCCGTTCCAATTCACCCCTCCACTTT. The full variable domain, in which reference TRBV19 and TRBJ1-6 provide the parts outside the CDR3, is DGGITQSPKYLFRKEGQNVTLSCEQNLNHDAMYWYRQDPGQGLRLIYYSQIVNDFQKGDIAEGYSVSREKKESFPLTVTSAQKNPTAFYLCASSPRSNSPLHFGNGTRLTVT.

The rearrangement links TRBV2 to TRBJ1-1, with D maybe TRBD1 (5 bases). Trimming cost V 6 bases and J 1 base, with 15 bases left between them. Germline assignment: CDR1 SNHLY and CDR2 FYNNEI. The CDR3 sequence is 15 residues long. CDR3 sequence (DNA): TGTGCCAGCAGAATCTTGGGGGATTGGAACACTGAAGCTTTCTTT. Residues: CASRILGDWNTEAFF. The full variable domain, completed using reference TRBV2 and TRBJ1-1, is EPEVTQTPSHQVTQMGQEVILRCVPISNHLYFYWYRQILGQKVEFLVSFYNNEISEKSEIFDDQFSVERPDGSNFTLKIRSTKLEDSAMYFCASRILGDWNTEAFFGQGTRLTVV.

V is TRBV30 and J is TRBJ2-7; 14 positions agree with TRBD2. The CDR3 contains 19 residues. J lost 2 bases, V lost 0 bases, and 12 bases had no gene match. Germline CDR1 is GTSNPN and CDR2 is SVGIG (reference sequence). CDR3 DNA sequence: TGTGCCTGGAGTGTACTGTCGCCACGGACTAGCGGGGGGCCCTACGAGCAGTACTTC. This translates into CAWSVLSPRTSGGPYEQYF. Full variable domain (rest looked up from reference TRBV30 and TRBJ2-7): SQTIHQWPATLVQPVGSPLSLECTVEGTSNPNLYWYRQAAGRGLQLLFYSVGIGQISSEVPQNLSASRPQDRQFILSSKKLLLSDSGFYLCAWSVLSPRTSGGPYEQYFGPGTRLTVT.